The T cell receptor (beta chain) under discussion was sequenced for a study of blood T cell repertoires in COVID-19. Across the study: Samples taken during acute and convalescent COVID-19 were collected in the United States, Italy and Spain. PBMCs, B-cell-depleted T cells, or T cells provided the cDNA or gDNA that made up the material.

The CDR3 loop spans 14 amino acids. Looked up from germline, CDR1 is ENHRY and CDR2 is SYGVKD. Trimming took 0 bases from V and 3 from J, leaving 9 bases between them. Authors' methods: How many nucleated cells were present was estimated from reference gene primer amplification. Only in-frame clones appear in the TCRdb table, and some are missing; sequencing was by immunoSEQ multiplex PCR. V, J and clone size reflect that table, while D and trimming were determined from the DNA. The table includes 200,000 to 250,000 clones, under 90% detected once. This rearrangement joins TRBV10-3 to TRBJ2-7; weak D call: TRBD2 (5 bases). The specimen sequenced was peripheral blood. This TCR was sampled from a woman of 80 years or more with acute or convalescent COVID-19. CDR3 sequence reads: CAISESNGLYEQYF. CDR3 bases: TGTGCCATCAGTGAGTCGAACGGACTCTACGAGCAGTACTTC.